A selection of T cell receptor beta chains follows, all from one sample in a study of blood T cell repertoires in COVID-19. Measured with immunoSEQ multiplex PCR; TCRdb has only the in-frame clones, and not every one. Of roughly 71,000 clones detected, roughly 88% appear once; the ten largest clones hold roughly 28%. Material for sequencing was peripheral blood. The receptors shown here come from a man in his forties or fifties with acute or convalescent COVID-19. CDR3s include the opening cysteine and the closing phenylalanine or tryptophan. Fields, in order: clone size, J gene, D gene, V gene, CDR3 DNA, CDR3 protein. A D gene is named only where the DNA matches it firmly. Expanded clones are given a class, and other clones once, few, many or no size at all.

>-|TRBJ1-1|-|TRBV7-9
TGTGCCAGCAGCTTAAATTTAGCTGAAGCTTTCTTT
CASSLNLAEAFF
>-|TRBJ2-7|-|TRBV10-3
TGTGCCATCAGTGATTCCTTGAGGGTTTCCTACGAGCAGTACTTC
CAISDSLRVSYEQYF
>-|TRBJ1-5|TRBD1|TRBV10-3
TGTGCCATCAGTCGAAACAGGGGGCAAGGTCAGCCCCAGCATTTT
CAISRNRGQGQPQHF
>-|TRBJ1-2|-|TRBV4-1
TGCGCCAGCAGCCAAGGGGGCGGACGGTCCTATGGCTACACCTTC
CASSQGGGRSYGYTF
>-|TRBJ2-7|TRBD1|TRBV19
TGTGCCAGTAGTCCTCGACAGGGGCACTACGAGCAGTACTTC
CASSPRQGHYEQYF
>-|TRBJ2-3|-|TRBV23-1
TGCGCCAGCAGTCTTCCCCGGGGGCGGGGGTCTGTAGATACGCAGTATTTT
CASSLPRGRGSVDTQYF
>-|TRBJ2-1|-|TRBV30
TGTGCCTGGATAGGGGCGGGGGCGGAAAATGAGCAGTTCTTC
CAWIGAGAENEQFF
>-|TRBJ1-1|TRBD1|TRBV27
TGTGCCAGCAGCGTAACAGGGGGCCCCACTGAAGCTTTCTTT
CASSVTGGPTEAFF
>-|TRBJ2-7|-|TRBV7-3
TGTGCCAGCAGCTCGGGTTACAAAGGCAAGCAGTACTTC
CASSSGYKGKQYF
>once|TRBJ2-5|TRBD1|TRBV5-1
TGCGCCAGCAGCCCAGAAACAGGGGTGGAGACCCAGTACTTC
CASSPETGVETQYF
>-|TRBJ2-6|TRBD1|TRBV5-1
TGCGCCAGCAGCTTGGCCGGGACAGGAACTTTCTCTGGGGCCAACGTCCTGACTTTC
CASSLAGTGTFSGANVLTF
>-|TRBJ1-6|TRBD1|TRBV28
TGTGCCAGCAGTTTTTACCAGGGGGTAGGCTCACCCCTCCACTTT
CASSFYQGVGSPLHF
>-|TRBJ1-2|TRBD1|TRBV6-5
TGTGCCAGCGAACCGGGACAGGGGTTGTGGGGCTACACCTTC
CASEPGQGLWGYTF
>-|TRBJ2-7|TRBD2|TRBV18
TGTGCCAGCTCACCAGGGGCGGCGGGGGTATACGAGCAGTACTTC
CASSPGAAGVYEQYF
>-|TRBJ2-7|-|TRBV6-5
TGTGCCAGCAGTTACGTTGGGCAGTCAGAGCAGTACTTC
CASSYVGQSEQYF
>-|TRBJ2-3|-|TRBV6-5
TGTGCCAGCAGTTACTCGGTCTATAGCACAGATACGCAGTATTTT
CASSYSVYSTDTQYF
>-|TRBJ1-1|TRBD1|TRBV15
TGTGCCACCAGCAGACAGGGACAGGCCTTGAACACTGAAGCTTTCTTT
CATSRQGQALNTEAFF
>-|TRBJ2-5|TRBD1|TRBV19
TGTGCCAGTAGTTTCGGACAGGGGGCCCCGCAGACCCAGTACTTC
CASSFGQGAPQTQYF
>-|TRBJ1-2|-|TRBV6-5
TGTGCCAGCAGACAGTCTTCGGCCCCTGGCTACACCTTC
CASRQSSAPGYTF
>-|TRBJ1-4|TRBD1|TRBV7-3
TGTGCCAGCAGCCTGAACAGGGGCCCTAATGAAAAACTGTTTTTT
CASSLNRGPNEKLFF
>-|TRBJ1-6|-|TRBV7-2
TGTGCCAGCAGCTTTAGACAGGAACCTTTTCCACCCCTCCACTTT
CASSFRQEPFPPLHF
>-|TRBJ2-1|-|TRBV5-1
TGCGCCAGCAGCTTTAGCCTCAGCTCCTACAATGAGCAGTTCTTC
CASSFSLSSYNEQFF
>-|TRBJ1-5|-|TRBV18
TGTGCCAGCTCCCCGACAGACAATCAGCCCCAGCATTTT
CASSPTDNQPQHF
>-|TRBJ1-1|-|TRBV25-1
TGTGCCAGCAGTCCTCTAGGACAGCGTAAGAACACTGAAGCTTTCTTT
CASSPLGQRKNTEAFF
>-|TRBJ2-1|-|TRBV11-3
TGTGCCAGCAGCTTGCCAGGGGCCGACAATGAGCAGTTCTTC
CASSLPGADNEQFF
>-|TRBJ1-2|TRBD1|TRBV7-8
TGTGCCAGCAGCCACCAACGACAGGGGGCTGAAGGCTACACCTTC
CASSHQRQGAEGYTF
>-|TRBJ1-3|TRBD1|TRBV19
TGTGCCAGTAGTATAACAGGGGCCTCTGGAAACACCATATATTTT
CASSITGASGNTIYF
>-|TRBJ1-1|TRBD1|TRBV5-1
TGCGCCAGCAGCTTGGAAGAAGGGGGCTACACTGAAGCTTTCTTT
CASSLEEGGYTEAFF
>-|TRBJ2-3|TRBD2|TRBV7-9
TGTGCCAGCAGCTCGGGGGCTAGCGGGGGGATCACAGATACGCAGTATTTT
CASSSGASGGITDTQYF
>-|TRBJ1-6|TRBD1|TRBV18
TGTGCCAGCTCATCTGGACAGGGGGCTTCACCCCTCCACTTT
CASSSGQGASPLHF
>-|TRBJ2-1|TRBD1|TRBV27
TGTGCCAGCAGTTTTATGGGTGGGACAGGGGTTAATGAGCAGTTCTTC
CASSFMGGTGVNEQFF
>-|TRBJ2-5|-|TRBV6-5
TGTGCCAGCAGTTACTCTGGCGGGCTGCAAGAGACCCAGTACTTC
CASSYSGGLQETQYF
>-|TRBJ2-5|-|TRBV10-3
TGTGCCATCAGTGATTTTATAGAAGAGACCCAGTACTTC
CAISDFIEETQYF
>-|TRBJ2-3|TRBD2|TRBV5-1
TGCGCCAGCAGCTTGGTTGGCGGGGGGCATAACACAGATACGCAGTATTTT
CASSLVGGGHNTDTQYF
>-|TRBJ2-3|-|TRBV20-1
TGCAGTGCTTTTAAATCGAGTACGCAGTATTTT
CSAFKSSTQYF
>-|TRBJ2-7|-|TRBV28
TGTGCCAGCAGTCCACCGGGACAATCCTACGAGCAGTACTTC
CASSPPGQSYEQYF
>-|TRBJ2-5|-|TRBV6-2/TRBV6-3
TGTGCCAGCAGTTACGTAGACCAAGAGACCCAGTACTTC
CASSYVDQETQYF
>-|TRBJ2-5|TRBD1|TRBV29-1
TGCAGCGTTGATCGACAGGGGGAGACCCAGTACTTC
CSVDRQGETQYF
>-|TRBJ2-4|-|TRBV6-1
TGTGCCAGCAGTGAAGCACCGGGAGCCAAAAACATTCAGTACTTC
CASSEAPGAKNIQYF
>-|TRBJ1-1|-|TRBV7-9
TGTGCCAGCAGCTTAAGGGGGTTGAACACTGAAGCTTTCTTT
CASSLRGLNTEAFF
>-|TRBJ2-2|-|TRBV12-5
TGTGCTAGTGGTTTGGGCGACACCGGGGAGCTGTTTTTT
CASGLGDTGELFF
>-|TRBJ2-3|-|TRBV6-6
TGTGCCAGCACCAAAATACAGGGTGTCAGCACAGATACGCAGTATTTT
CASTKIQGVSTDTQYF
>-|TRBJ2-7|TRBD2|TRBV4-1
TGCGCCAGCAGCCAAGCCGGGGGGGTCTCCTACGAGCAGTACTTC
CASSQAGGVSYEQYF
>once|TRBJ1-2|TRBD1|TRBV7-9
TGTGCCAGCAGCTATACAGGGGGAGGATATGGCTACACCTTC
CASSYTGGGYGYTF
>-|TRBJ1-2|-|TRBV18
TGTGCCAGCTCACCAATGTCAGGCAGGGATCACTATGGCTACACCTTC
CASSPMSGRDHYGYTF
>-|TRBJ2-1|TRBD1|TRBV7-3
TGTGCCAGCAGCTTAAGTGGGACAGGGGCGGGGAATGAGCAGTTCTTC
CASSLSGTGAGNEQFF
>-|TRBJ1-1|-|TRBV3-1/TRBV3-2
TGTGCCAGCAGCCAAGTTAAGGGGACTGAAGCTTTCTTT
CASSQVKGTEAFF
>-|TRBJ1-5|TRBD1|TRBV7-2
TGTGCCAGCAGCGTGGGGACAGGGAATCAGCCCCAGCATTTT
CASSVGTGNQPQHF
>-|TRBJ2-6|-|TRBV27
TGTGCCAGCAGTTTAGGAACTAGTTCTGGGGCCAACGTCCTGACTTTC
CASSLGTSSGANVLTF
>-|TRBJ1-2|-|TRBV27
TGTGCCAGCAGTTTGAGCGGCCTATATGGCTACACCTTC
CASSLSGLYGYTF
>-|TRBJ1-2|-|TRBV25-1
TGTGCCAGCAGTGAACCAGCTAACTATGGCTACACCTTC
CASSEPANYGYTF